The 27 T cell receptor beta chains below were found in one sample sequenced in a study of T cells in Graves' hyperthyroidism and ophthalmopathy. Amplified TCR beta CDR3 regions derived from RNA transcripts. A first-round RT-PCR of the TCR CDR3 used the HTBI primer set. TCRdb fed the multiplex PCR reads into MiXCR, producing one record per CDR3 protein. This table has around 580,000 distinct CDR3 sequences, 46% appearing once. Sequenced: peripheral blood or thyroid tissue (not recorded which). The receptors originated from a woman aged 18-29 years with Graves' hyperthyroidism.

Remarks on this clonotype: Since a much larger clone is just one base distant, this may be a read error. The chain has TRBV20-1 and TRBJ2-2; D possibly corresponds to TRBD2 (6 bases). Germline CDR1 reads DFQATT; CDR2 reads SNEGSKA (reference sequence). The CDR3 totals 15 residues. Deletions cut 0 bases from V and 6 bases from J, with 14 bases between. DNA for the CDR3: TGCAGTGCTAGAGATGCCAGGGAGGCCGCCGGGGAGCTGTTTTTT. Translation gives CSARDAREAAGELFF.

This clonotype was seen many times. The rearrangement joins TRBV2 to TRBJ1-4, with a possible D match to TRBD1 (6 bases). V gave up 4 bases and J gave up 7 bases, with 16 bases separating them. Germline CDR1 SNHLY, CDR2 FYNNEI. This CDR3 spans 15 amino acids. CDR3 region: CASSAWGGGGEKLFF. The CDR3 nucleotides read TGTGCCAGCAGTGCCTGGGGGGGGGGCGGTGAAAAACTGTTTTTT.

This clonotype was picked up many times. The genes are TRBV20-1 and TRBJ2-7, with D tentatively TRBD2 (6 bases). Germline lookup yields CDR1 DFQATT and CDR2 SNEGSKA (reference sequence). The CDR3 contains 14 residues. V lost 0 bases and J lost 4, with 13 bases in between. DNA for the CDR3: TGCAGTGCTAGAGAGCCGGGACTCAAGTACGAGCAGTACTTC. Its protein is CSAREPGLKYEQYF.

This clonotype appeared a few times. The gene calls are TRBV27 and TRBJ2-7, with 12 bases that match TRBD1. Germline trimming cut 2 bases from V and 6 bases from J; bases unmatched to any gene: 5. CDR3 length: 15 residues. The germline gives CDR1 MNHEY, CDR2 SMNVEV (reference sequence). CDR3 region: CASSLGGTGGFEQYF. CDR3 nucleotides: TGTGCCAGCAGTTTAGGAGGGACAGGGGGCTTCGAGCAGTACTTC.

This clonotype was found many times. The V gene is TRBV20-1, the J gene TRBJ2-7; 7 positions match TRBD1. CDR1 and CDR2 from the germline V gene are DFQATT and SNEGSKA (reference sequence). The J segment lost 2 bases and the V segment lost 2 bases, leaving 3 bases of the junction unmatched. The CDR3 totals 13 residues. CDR3 region: CSARWDSPYEQYF. Here the CDR3 DNA reads TGCAGTGCTAGATGGGACAGCCCCTACGAGCAGTACTTC.

The table lists this clonotype with many counts. V usage is TRBV19 and J usage is TRBJ2-7; D is perhaps TRBD1 (6 bases). CDR1 and CDR2 (germline): LNHDA, SQIVND (reference sequence). This CDR3 contains 13 residues. V gave up 5 bases and J gave up 7 bases, with 15 bases separating them. CDR3: CASSLQGPKEQYF. The CDR3 DNA reads as TGTGCCAGTAGTCTCCAGGGGCCGAAAGAGCAGTACTTC. The complete variable domain, with remaining parts taken from reference TRBV19 and TRBJ2-7, reads DGGITQSPKYLFRKEGQNVTLSCEQNLNHDAMYWYRQDPGQGLRLIYYSQIVNDFQKGDIAEGYSVSREKKESFPLTVTSAQKNPTAFYLCASSLQGPKEQYFGPGTRLTVT.

The CDR3 spells CASIGTANEKLFF. The CDR3 DNA sequence: TGTGCCAGCATCGGGACAGCCAATGAAAAACTGTTTTTT. This chain connects TRBV7-9 to TRBJ1-4; TRBD1 matches 7 bases. The germline CDR1 and CDR2 sequences are SEHNR and FQNEAQ (reference sequence). J gave up 5 bases and V 7 bases, and 4 bases lay outside the gene matches. The CDR3 length is 13 residues.

In regard to this clonotype: It may be a read error: a sequence one base away is much more abundant. This chain joins TRBV10-3 and TRBJ2-5; D remains ambiguous. This CDR3 spans 17 amino acids. Germline V gives CDR1 ENHRY, CDR2 SYGVKD. DNA for the CDR3: TGTGCCAGCAGTGAAGTGCCCGCCTACCAGTTTCAAGAGGCCCAGTACTTC. This codes for CASSEVPAYQFQEAQYF.

This clonotype was observed a few times. The J gene is TRBJ2-5, the V gene TRBV5-1, with D possibly being TRBD2 (6 bases). The V and J ends lost 6 bases and 5 bases respectively, with 17 bases between them. CDR1 and CDR2 from the germline V gene are SGHRS and YFSETQ. The length of the CDR3 is 14 residues. DNA for the CDR3: TGCGCCAGCACGGGCGGGGCCCGGGGGGAGACCCAGTACTTC. Amino acid sequence: CASTGGARGETQYF.

The J gene is TRBJ2-5, the V gene TRBV9; 10 bases line up with TRBD2. Germline values: CDR1 SGDLS, CDR2 YYNGEE. The CDR3 runs 17 residues. With V trimmed by 3 bases and J by 5 bases, 13 bases remained unmatched. CDR3 coding DNA: TGTGCCAGCAGCGATTCGGGACTAGCGAACACCGGGGAGACCCAGTACTTC. Protein product: CASSDSGLANTGETQYF.

This clonotype appeared many times. V usage is TRBV19 and J usage is TRBJ2-5, with 14 bases fitting TRBD2. The germline gives CDR1 LNHDA, CDR2 SQIVND (reference sequence). Germline trimming cut 5 bases from V and 5 bases from J; bases unmatched to any gene: 7. The CDR3 loop spans 16 amino acids. This CDR3 is CASSLGTSGSRETQYF. CDR3 coding DNA: TGTGCCAGTAGTCTCGGGACTAGCGGGAGTCGGGAGACCCAGTACTTC.

This clonotype was found many times. V usage is TRBV14 and J usage is TRBJ2-7; 7 positions agree with TRBD1. V was clipped by 2 bases and J by 3 bases; unmatched bases: 4. This CDR3 has 14 amino acids. Germline CDR1 reads SGHDN; CDR2 reads FVKESK. CDR3 sequence (DNA): TGTGCCAGCAGCCAAAAGGGGACAGTCTACGAGCAGTACTTC. It translates to CASSQKGTVYEQYF.

This chain joins TRBV15 and TRBJ1-1; 10 bases fit TRBD1. The ends lost 8 bases at V and 7 bases at J; junction bases unmatched: 19. Germline-derived CDR1 and CDR2 are LNHNV and YYDKDF (reference sequence). This CDR3 has 17 residues. The CDR3 region has the DNA TGTGCCACCCTCCTCTTTGTGGGACAGGGGCCGGACATTGAAGCTTTCTTT. Translating it yields CATLLFVGQGPDIEAFF. Complete variable domain (other parts from reference TRBV15 and TRBJ1-1): DAMVIQNPRYQVTQFGKPVTLSCSQTLNHNVMYWYQQKSSQAPKLLFHYYDKDFNNEADTPDNFQSRRPNTSFCFLDIRSPGLGDTAMYLCATLLFVGQGPDIEAFFGQGTRLTVV.

This chain joins TRBV10-3 and TRBJ2-1; 15 positions match TRBD2. Germline values: CDR1 ENHRY, CDR2 SYGVKD. CDR3 size: 16 residues. Trimming at V came to 7 bases and at J to 4 bases, leaving 5 bases not matched to a gene. The CDR3 spells CAIKGTSGRLYNEQFF. DNA for the CDR3: TGTGCCATCAAAGGGACTAGCGGGAGGCTGTACAATGAGCAGTTCTTC.

At least ten counts were recorded for this clonotype. The CDR3 sequence: CSAQSGQSSTEAFF. The CDR3, as DNA: TGCAGTGCCCAGAGTGGACAGAGTAGCACTGAAGCTTTCTTT. The V call is TRBV20-1, the J call TRBJ1-1; D possibly corresponds to TRBD1 (6 bases). The CDR3 totals 14 residues. The V gene lost 6 bases and the J gene lost 4 bases, with 18 bases spanning the gap. CDR1 and CDR2 from the germline V gene are DFQATT and SNEGSKA (reference sequence).

The table lists this clonotype with many counts. The chain recombines TRBV6-5 with TRBJ1-6; D may be TRBD1 (6 bases). The ends were cut back, 4 bases at V and 9 bases at J, with 13 bases in the middle. CDR1 MNHEY and CDR2 SVGAGI come from the germline V gene. The CDR3 is 14 amino acids. The CDR3 here is CASSFGQGISPLHF. The CDR3 DNA is TGTGCCAGCAGTTTTGGCCAGGGGATTTCACCCCTCCACTTT.

This clonotype was counted ten times or more. The chain employs TRBV4-1 and TRBJ1-5, with D unresolved. The ends were cut back, 4 bases at V and 0 bases at J, with 10 bases in the middle. Germline assignment: CDR1 MGHRA and CDR2 YSYEKL. This CDR3 region has 15 residues. DNA of the CDR3: TGCGCCAGCAGCCGGACCGGCCTTAGCAATCAGCCCCAGCATTTT. This gives the protein CASSRTGLSNQPQHF.

Worth noting for this clonotype: A much bigger clone sits one base away, suggesting this may be a read error. The missing conserved phenylalanine or tryptophan at the end of this CDR3 makes a read error likely. V usage is TRBV19 and J usage is TRBJ1-1; D ambiguous. Germline CDR1 reads LNHDA; CDR2 reads SQIVND (reference sequence). Trimming pared 8 bases from V and 3 bases from J, leaving 7 bases between. The CDR3 consists of 11 residues. The chain's CDR3 is CASREDTEAFL. CDR3 in DNA: TGTGCCAGTCGGGAAGACACTGAAGCTTTCCTT.

The chain couples TRBV5-1 to TRBJ1-4; 10 bases match TRBD1. This CDR3 has 12 amino acids. Looked up from germline, CDR1 is SGHRS and CDR2 is YFSETQ. The ends lost 8 bases at V and 13 bases at J; junction bases unmatched: 8. CDR3 DNA sequence: TGCGCCAGTATCCGGGACAGGGGAACACTGTTTTTT. Its translation: CASIRDRGTLFF.

The DNA for the CDR3 is TGTGCCAGCAGTTACTCCCATGGACAGATCGAGCAGTACTTC. This gives the protein CASSYSHGQIEQYF. This chain uses TRBV6-5 with TRBJ2-7; D is possibly TRBD1 (6 bases). CDR1 and CDR2 from the germline V gene are MNHEY and SVGAGI. CDR3 length: 14 residues. Trimming cost V 0 bases and J 6 bases, with 12 bases left between them.

The chain joins TRBV20-1 to TRBJ1-5; 8 positions agree with TRBD1. Losses at the gene ends were 6 bases for V and 6 bases for J; bases not matched to a gene: 13. The length of the CDR3 is 15 residues. Germline V CDR1 and CDR2: DFQATT, SNEGSKA (reference sequence). The CDR3 DNA is TGCAGTGCGAAGACCGGGACAGGAACCATTCAGCCCCAGCATTTT. Encoded protein: CSAKTGTGTIQPQHF.

The chain joins TRBV2 to TRBJ1-1, with a tentative D call TRBD1 (5 bases). V lost 3 bases to trimming and J lost 0 bases, with 23 bases between them. Per the germline V gene, CDR1 is SNHLY and CDR2 is FYNNEI. The CDR3 runs 19 residues. CDR3 DNA sequence: TGTGCCAGCAGTGAGTCTTGGGGGTTTCGTCTCCCGATGAACACTGAAGCTTTCTTT. Translating it yields CASSESWGFRLPMNTEAFF. The full variable domain, with the rest looked up from reference TRBV2 and TRBJ1-1, is EPEVTQTPSHQVTQMGQEVILRCVPISNHLYFYWYRQILGQKVEFLVSFYNNEISEKSEIFDDQFSVERPDGSNFTLKIRSTKLEDSAMYFCASSESWGFRLPMNTEAFFGQGTRLTVV.

The table lists this clonotype with many counts. The rearrangement uses TRBV7-9 and TRBJ2-5; TRBD2 might be the D (6 bases). V was shortened by 5 bases and J by 0 bases, with 10 bases between the two germline ends. CDR1 is SEHNR and CDR2 is FQNEAQ in the germline V gene (reference sequence). This CDR3 comprises 14 residues. CDR3 protein: CASSRLEYQETQYF. In nucleotides, the CDR3 is TGTGCCAGCAGCAGACTAGAATACCAAGAGACCCAGTACTTC.

This chain joins TRBV19 and TRBJ2-6; 10 bases agree with TRBD1. CDR1 and CDR2 (germline): LNHDA, SQIVND (reference sequence). Germline trimming cut 6 bases from V and 0 bases from J; bases unmatched to any gene: 5. CDR3 length equals 17 residues. CDR3 sequence: CASSGTGALSGANVLTF. The CDR3 DNA sequence: TGTGCCAGTAGCGGGACAGGGGCTCTCTCTGGGGCCAACGTCCTGACTTTC.

The gene calls are TRBV3-1 and TRBJ1-4, with a possible D match to TRBD1 (5 bases). The CDR3 length is 17 residues. Germline loops: CDR1 LGHDT, CDR2 YNNKEL (reference sequence). V was cut by 0 bases and J by 4 bases, with 15 bases left in between. CDR3 nucleotides: TGTGCCAGCAGCCAAGACCAGGGTTGGAGGGGTAATGAAAAACTGTTTTTT. Translating gives CASSQDQGWRGNEKLFF.

The chain couples TRBV25-1 to TRBJ2-7, with 12 bases aligning to TRBD2. The CDR3 extends over 15 amino acids. Germline CDR1 MGHDK, CDR2 SYGVNS. Trimming took 4 bases from V and 7 from J; bases not matched to a gene: 8. The CDR3 region has the DNA TGTGCCAGCAGTGCCCCTAGCGGGAGGGCCGAAGAGCAGTACTTC. It is translated as CASSAPSGRAEEQYF.

This clonotype has ten or more counts. This chain connects TRBV7-9 to TRBJ1-1, with 11 bases matching TRBD1. V gave up 7 bases and J gave up 5 bases; unmatched junction bases: 3. The CDR3 is 13 amino acids. Per the germline V gene, CDR1 is SEHNR and CDR2 is FQNEAQ (reference sequence). The CDR3: CASTGQGGTEAFF. The DNA of the CDR3 is TGTGCCAGCACGGGACAGGGGGGGACTGAAGCTTTCTTT.